These 2 T cell receptor beta chains were all obtained from the same sample, sequenced in a study of T cells in Graves' hyperthyroidism and ophthalmopathy. From RNA transcripts, TCR beta CDR3 regions were amplified. A set of HTBI primers served as the primers for a first-round RT-PCR of the TCR CDR3. Each CDR3 protein gets one entry after TCRdb re-called the multiplex PCR reads with MiXCR. The sample has approximately 420,000 distinct CDR3 sequences, roughly an eighth seen once. The specimen sequenced was blood. Source of these receptors: a woman aged 18-29 years with Graves' hyperthyroidism.

Many counts were recorded for this clonotype. The chain employs TRBV19 and TRBJ2-7, with 11 bases that match TRBD1. Germline V gene sequence: CDR1 LNHDA, CDR2 SQIVND (reference sequence). The CDR3 is 13 residues long. V lost 5 bases, J lost 3 bases, and 0 bases stayed unmatched. CDR3 sequence reads: CASSGTGGYEQYF. CDR3 bases: TGTGCCAGTAGTGGGACAGGGGGCTACGAGCAGTACTTC.

A few counts support this clonotype. The genes are TRBV6-4 and TRBJ1-4; D uncertain. Deletions cut 6 bases from V and 7 bases from J, with 9 bases between. Germline-derived CDR1 and CDR2 are MRHNA and SNTAGT. This CDR3 comprises 12 residues. The CDR3 region has the DNA TGTGCCAGCAGCCCTCGGGGTGAAAAACTGTTTTTT. As protein: CASSPRGEKLFF.